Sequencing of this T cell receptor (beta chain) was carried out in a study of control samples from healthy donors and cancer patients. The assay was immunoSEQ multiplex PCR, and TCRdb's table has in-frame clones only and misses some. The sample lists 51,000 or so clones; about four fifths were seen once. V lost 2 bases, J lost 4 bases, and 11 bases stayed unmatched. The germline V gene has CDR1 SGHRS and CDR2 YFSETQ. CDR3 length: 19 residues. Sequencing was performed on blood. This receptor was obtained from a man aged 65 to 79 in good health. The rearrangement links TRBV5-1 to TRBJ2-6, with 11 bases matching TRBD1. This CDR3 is CASSLMTGTGGSGANVLTF. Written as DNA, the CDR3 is TGCGCCAGCAGCTTAATGACCGGGACAGGGGGATCCGGGGCCAACGTCCTGACTTTC.